The present entry profiles one T cell receptor (beta chain) with its context. Antigen unknown. The data were obtained in a study of cytomegalovirus exposure and HLA in healthy donors. Overall study findings and caveats: Analysis was carried out at a later point, and it linked a missense DCLRE1C variant to TCR beta V- and J-gene trimming. About 87% or about 30% of the time was how often most TCR beta V segments were productive, according to an earlier analysis. Of the V segments, some could not be distinguished, including TRBV6-2 and TRBV6-3, and were excluded. Researchers reported in a later analysis that common viral pathogens appeared linked to several top clusters.

60 Vbeta and 13 Jbeta primers were used in PCR. Profiling relied on immunoSEQ multiplex PCR, and the TCRdb table lists in-frame clones only, not all of them. The sample contains 220,000 or so clones, around 73% of which appear only once. The CDR3 extends over 15 amino acids. The TCR sequence derives from a male donor in good health and CMV-seronegative. Specimen: PBMCs. V usage is TRBV21-1 and J usage is TRBJ2-1; TRBD2, the table's D call, was not compared with the DNA. TRBV21-1 is a documented pseudogene. The CDR3 region is CASSNGLADLNEQFF. The CDR3 DNA follows: TGTGCCAGCAGCAACGGACTAGCGGACCTCAATGAGCAGTTCTTC.